Below are 31 T cell receptor beta chains sequenced from a single sample in a study of shared clonotypes between healthy human individuals. TCRdb's table, derived via immunoSEQ multiplex PCR, lists solely in-frame clones and lacks some. The sample lists 150,000 to 200,000 clones, over 80% occurring once. The source material was naive CD4+ T cells sorted from blood. Subset specified: CD45RA+ positively selected. Every receptor here comes from a woman aged 25 to 39 in good health.

This rearrangement joins TRBV28 to TRBJ1-2; perhaps TRBD1 as D (5 bases). The CDR3 sequence is 15 residues long. The germline CDR1 and CDR2 sequences are MDHEN and SYDVKM. Trimming pared 5 bases from V and 6 bases from J, leaving 19 bases between. The CDR3 nucleotides are TGTGCCAGCAGTCCTTGGAGGGGCTCTTGGCATGGCTACACCTTC. Residues: CASSPWRGSWHGYTF.

The J gene is TRBJ1-2, the V gene TRBV27; a possible D gene is TRBD1 (5 bases). Germline V gives CDR1 MNHEY, CDR2 SMNVEV (reference sequence). V lost 3 bases and J lost 3, with 17 bases in between. The CDR3 is 16 residues long. CDR3 DNA sequence: TGTGCCAGCAGTTTTTCGACAGCCTCGAGGGACTATGGCTACACCTTC. Translated: CASSFSTASRDYGYTF.

V gene TRBV25-1 combines with J gene TRBJ2-6, with 10 bases identical to TRBD1. This CDR3 comprises 16 residues. Germline CDR1 reads MGHDK; CDR2 reads SYGVNS. J was trimmed by 4 bases and V by 7 bases; bases with no gene match: 7. The CDR3, as DNA: TGTGCCAGCATTGGGACAGGGGTCTCCGGGGCCAACGTCCTGACTTTC. Residues: CASIGTGVSGANVLTF.

The V gene is TRBV7-9, the J gene TRBJ2-7; D may be TRBD1 or TRBD2 (5 bases each). V gave up 4 bases and J gave up 0 bases, with 13 bases separating them. There are 15 residues in the CDR3. From germline, CDR1 is SEHNR and CDR2 FQNEAQ (reference sequence). CDR3 amino acids: CASSSLLGPSYEQYF. The CDR3 coding sequence is TGTGCCAGCAGCTCCCTCCTGGGACCCTCCTACGAGCAGTACTTC.

The rearrangement joins TRBV19 to TRBJ2-5; D is possibly TRBD1 (6 bases). Germline CDR1 LNHDA, CDR2 SQIVND (reference sequence). V lost 5 bases to trimming and J lost 8 bases, with 21 bases between them. The CDR3 sequence is 15 residues long. In DNA form, the CDR3 reads TGTGCCAGTAGTGGACCTCGAGGGGGTGTGGCTACCCAGTACTTC. Translated, it gives CASSGPRGGVATQYF.

CDR3 sequence: CASRLKSSGRAREQYF. The CDR3 DNA sequence: TGTGCCAGCAGGTTAAAGTCTAGCGGGAGGGCCCGCGAGCAGTACTTC. The chain combines TRBV28 with TRBJ2-7; 12 positions agree with TRBD2. The V and J ends lost 6 bases and 6 bases, in that order; junction bases with no gene match: 12. Germline CDR1 is MDHEN and CDR2 is SYDVKM. The CDR3 runs 16 residues. The whole variable domain, remainder taken from reference TRBV28 and TRBJ2-7, is DVKVTQSSRYLVKRTGEKVFLECVQDMDHENMFWYRQDPGLGLRLIYFSYDVKMKEKGDIPEGYSVSREKKERFSLILESASTNQTSMYLCASRLKSSGRAREQYFGPGTRLTVT.

V and J are TRBV5-4 and TRBJ2-7; D possibly corresponds to TRBD1 (5 bases). CDR3 length: 15 amino acids. Germline CDR1 reads SGHNT; CDR2 reads YYREEE (reference sequence). The ends were cut back, 4 bases at V and 3 bases at J, with 17 bases in the middle. CDR3 amino acids: CASSLDTVGVYEQYF. In nucleotides, the CDR3 is TGTGCCAGCAGCCTGGACACAGTAGGGGTCTACGAGCAGTACTTC.

The CDR3: CSVEFPGGDQPQHF. CDR3 sequence (DNA): TGCAGCGTTGAATTCCCTGGAGGGGATCAGCCCCAGCATTTT. The V and J genes are TRBV29-1 and TRBJ1-5, with D perhaps matching TRBD1 (5 bases). The CDR3 runs 14 residues. The V gene lost 2 bases and the J gene lost 5 bases, with 13 bases spanning the gap. The germline CDR1 and CDR2 sequences are SQVTM and ANQGSEA.

V and J are TRBV11-2 and TRBJ2-3; 9 bases fit TRBD1. The J segment lost 2 bases and the V segment lost 5 bases, leaving 14 bases of the junction unmatched. The germline V gene encodes CDR1 SGHAT and CDR2 FQNNGV. This CDR3 spans 18 amino acids. CDR3 bases: TGTGCCAGCAGCGTAGGGGTCGGTGGGACAGGGAACACAGATACGCAGTATTTT. It codes for CASSVGVGGTGNTDTQYF.

This chain uses TRBV6-6 with TRBJ2-7; 7 nucleotides agree with TRBD2. The CDR3 has 14 residues. Germline V gene lookup returns CDR1 MNHNY and CDR2 SVGAGI (reference sequence). J gave up 3 bases and V 6 bases, and 8 bases lay outside the gene matches. As DNA, the CDR3 is TGTGCCAGCAGCACAGTAGGGACTAACTACGAGCAGTACTTC. Amino acids: CASSTVGTNYEQYF.

A single count supports this clone. The CDR3 DNA sequence: TGTGCCAGCAGTTCAGGACGGATCTACGAGCAGTACTTC. Its protein product is CASSSGRIYEQYF. V and J are TRBV28 and TRBJ2-5; D unresolved. TRBJ2-7 matches the DNA end more closely, so the J call is doubtful. Per germline, CDR1 MDHEN and CDR2 SYDVKM. The CDR3 has 13 amino acids.

As for this clone: The same CDR3 arises from other DNA sequences in this sample as well. The V and J genes are TRBV28 and TRBJ2-7; the D is unclear. Trimming removed 2 bases at V and 4 bases at J, with 9 bases between. Per germline, CDR1 MDHEN and CDR2 SYDVKM. This CDR3 is 13 amino acids long. CDR3 in DNA: TGTGCCAGCAGTTTACCGCCTGGATACGAGCAGTACTTC. Translated: CASSLPPGYEQYF. The whole variable domain, filled in from reference TRBV28 and TRBJ2-7, reads DVKVTQSSRYLVKRTGEKVFLECVQDMDHENMFWYRQDPGLGLRLIYFSYDVKMKEKGDIPEGYSVSREKKERFSLILESASTNQTSMYLCASSLPPGYEQYFGPGTRLTVT.

The chain is built from TRBV6-6 and TRBJ1-1; no clear D. CDR3 length: 12 amino acids. CDR1 is MNHNY, CDR2 SVGAGI, per germline (reference sequence). Trimming pared 7 bases from V and 4 bases from J, leaving 10 bases between. The CDR3 loop is CASTGVSTEAFF. The CDR3 nucleotides are TGTGCCAGCACGGGAGTTTCCACTGAAGCTTTCTTT.

The J gene is TRBJ2-1, the V gene TRBV19; the match to TRBD2 covers 8 bases. The junction had 12 bases not matched to a gene; V was cut back by 5 bases and J by 6 bases. Germline V gene sequence: CDR1 LNHDA, CDR2 SQIVND (reference sequence). The CDR3 runs 16 residues. CDR3: CASSSSGGDPSNEQFF. The CDR3 DNA is TGTGCCAGTAGTTCATCGGGGGGGGACCCCTCCAATGAGCAGTTCTTC.

This chain uses TRBV29-1 with TRBJ2-3; 10 nucleotides agree with TRBD2. The germline V gene has CDR1 SQVTM and CDR2 ANQGSEA. The V gene end was trimmed by 3 bases and the J gene end by 1 base; junction bases not matched to a gene: 4. CDR3 size: 15 residues. The CDR3 spells CSVDPGTSGTDTQYF. For the CDR3, the DNA is TGCAGCGTTGACCCCGGGACTAGCGGCACAGATACGCAGTATTTT.

V and J are TRBV19 and TRBJ2-1; perhaps TRBD1 as D (5 bases). Trimming removed 3 bases at V and 3 bases at J, with 18 bases between. This CDR3 is built from 17 residues. Germline V CDR1 and CDR2: LNHDA, SQIVND (reference sequence). CDR3 residues: CASSIGGKGRRYNEQFF. The DNA of the CDR3 is TGTGCCAGTAGTATCGGTGGCAAGGGGCGGCGCTACAATGAGCAGTTCTTC.

V is TRBV9 and J is TRBJ1-1; D might be TRBD1 (6 bases). Trimming shortened V by 2 bases and J by 11 bases, and 25 bases separated the two germline ends. CDR1 and CDR2 (germline): SGDLS, YYNGEE. The CDR3 totals 16 residues. The chain's CDR3 is CASSVGGGGLGLGAFF. CDR3 nucleotide sequence: TGTGCCAGCAGCGTCGGTGGCGGGGGGCTTGGGCTTGGGGCTTTCTTT.

V gene TRBV7-2 combines with J gene TRBJ2-7; perhaps TRBD1 as D (5 bases). V was pared by 5 bases and J by 2 bases, with 10 bases between. The length of the CDR3 is 13 residues. Germline values: CDR1 SGHTA, CDR2 FQGNSA. CDR3 sequence: CASSLGHTYEQYF. CDR3 bases: TGTGCCAGCAGCCTAGGACATACCTACGAGCAGTACTTC.

This clone was observed a handful of times. The chain employs TRBV6-1 and TRBJ1-4; D gene ambiguous. Per the germline V gene, CDR1 is MNHNS and CDR2 is SASEGT. Trimming shortened V by 9 bases and J by 4 bases, and 6 bases separated the two germline ends. CDR3 length: 11 amino acids. The CDR3 protein is CASVHNEKLFF. The CDR3 nucleotides are TGTGCCAGTGTCCATAATGAAAAACTGTTTTTT.

The chain carries TRBV29-1 and TRBJ2-5; 8 bases agree with TRBD1. Matching the DNA end better, TRBJ2-7 makes the J call doubtful. Germline CDR1 reads SQVTM; CDR2 reads ANQGSEA. The CDR3 runs to 13 residues. The CDR3 protein is CSAGQGNLYEQYF. The CDR3 bases are TGCAGCGCCGGACAGGGAAATCTCTACGAGCAGTACTTC.

The chain combines TRBV18 with TRBJ2-1; 10 bases agree with TRBD2. This CDR3 is built from 17 residues. From germline, CDR1 is KGHSH and CDR2 LQKENI. With V trimmed by 8 bases and J by 5 bases, 15 bases remained unmatched. The CDR3 DNA reads TGTGCCAGCGAACCATTTTTAAGGACTAGCGGTCACAATGAGCAGTTCTTC. It encodes CASEPFLRTSGHNEQFF.

The chain employs TRBV25-1 and TRBJ2-3, with D tentatively TRBD1 (6 bases). V shed 4 bases and J shed 6 bases, with 11 bases lying between them. CDR1 and CDR2 from the germline V gene are MGHDK and SYGVNS. The CDR3 runs to 13 residues. CDR3 sequence reads: CASSATGTDTQYF. The CDR3 nucleotides read TGTGCCAGCAGTGCGACAGGTACTGATACGCAGTATTTT. Full variable domain (rest looked up from reference TRBV25-1 and TRBJ2-3): EADIYQTPRYLVIGTGKKITLECSQTMGHDKMYWYQQDPGMELHLIHYSYGVNSTEKGDLSSESTVSRIRTEHFPLTLESARPSHTSQYLCASSATGTDTQYFGPGTRLTVL.

The chain combines TRBV4-2 with TRBJ1-2; a weak D match, TRBD1 (6 bases). Between the trimmed V and J ends, which lost 0 bases and 7 bases, there was a span of 12 bases. Per the germline V gene, CDR1 is LGHNA and CDR2 is YNFKEQ. The CDR3 is 14 residues long. In nucleotides, the CDR3 is TGTGCCAGCAGCCAAGATAGGGGGTTGGTTGGCTACACCTTC. It codes for CASSQDRGLVGYTF.

V gene TRBV28 combines with J gene TRBJ1-1, with D perhaps TRBD1 (5 bases). The V gene lost 8 bases and the J gene lost 11 bases, with 15 bases spanning the gap. This CDR3 has 11 residues. Germline CDR1 reads MDHEN; CDR2 reads SYDVKM. CDR3: CASGAISSAFF. The CDR3 DNA follows: TGTGCCAGCGGGGCAATCAGTTCGGCTTTCTTT.

The CDR3 DNA reads as TGTGCCAGTAGTATATCTGAGACGAGCCGCTCCTACGAGCAGTACTTC. Protein sequence: CASSISETSRSYEQYF. The chain joins TRBV19 to TRBJ2-7, with D unclear. Germline-derived CDR1 and CDR2 are LNHDA and SQIVND (reference sequence). V was trimmed by 2 bases and J by 0 bases, leaving 14 bases between them. The CDR3 is 16 amino acids. Drawing the rest from reference TRBV19 and TRBJ2-7, the complete variable domain is DGGITQSPKYLFRKEGQNVTLSCEQNLNHDAMYWYRQDPGQGLRLIYYSQIVNDFQKGDIAEGYSVSREKKESFPLTVTSAQKNPTAFYLCASSISETSRSYEQYFGPGTRLTVT.

This clone was observed once. The genes are TRBV5-4 and TRBJ2-6; D is unclear. Trimming left V 0 bases short and J 0 bases short, with 13 bases between. The V gene's germline CDR1 is SGHNT and CDR2 YYREEE (reference sequence). The CDR3 is 18 residues long. The CDR3 protein is CASSLAPFKTSGANVLTF. The DNA of the CDR3 is TGTGCCAGCAGCTTGGCGCCTTTCAAGACCTCTGGGGCCAACGTCCTGACTTTC.

About this clone itself: A read error may account for a junction end that differs from germline. This chain links TRBV30 with TRBJ2-7; 10 bases align to TRBD1. This CDR3 has 13 residues. CDR1 and CDR2 from the germline V gene are GTSNPN and SVGIG (reference sequence). The CDR3 reads CAWKGDQAGTGDF. CDR3 DNA: TGTGCCTGGAAAGGTGACCAAGCCGGGACAGGGGACTTC.

The chain carries TRBV6-5 and TRBJ1-1; D might be TRBD1 (5 bases). The CDR3 is 14 amino acids. Trimming left V 7 bases short and J 1 base short, with 13 bases between. Germline CDR1 is MNHEY and CDR2 is SVGAGI. The DNA for the CDR3 is TGTGCCAGCAACAAGGAGAGGGGGAACACTGAAGCTTTCTTT. As protein: CASNKERGNTEAFF.

The chain has TRBV14 and TRBJ2-6; no clear D. Trimming left V 2 bases short and J 1 base short, with 6 bases between. CDR1 SGHDN and CDR2 FVKESK come from the germline V gene. This CDR3 contains 15 residues. The CDR3 coding sequence is TGTGCCAGCAGCCAAATGGGGTCTGGGGCCAACGTCCTGACTTTC. Translated: CASSQMGSGANVLTF. The whole variable domain, remainder taken from reference TRBV14 and TRBJ2-6, is EAGVTQFPSHSVIEKGQTVTLRCDPISGHDNLYWYRRVMGKEIKFLLHFVKESKQDESGMPNNRFLAERTGGTYSTLKVQPAELEDSGVYFCASSQMGSGANVLTFGAGSRLTVL.

The chain employs TRBV15 and TRBJ2-1, with D hard to call. CDR3 size: 14 residues. Trimming took 5 bases from V and 4 from J, leaving 12 bases between them. Germline CDR1 and CDR2: LNHNV and YYDKDF (reference sequence). CDR3 sequence: CATSWRDSYNEQFF. The CDR3 coding sequence is TGTGCCACCAGCTGGCGCGACTCGTACAATGAGCAGTTCTTC.

The chain uses TRBV20-1 and TRBJ2-1; D might be TRBD2 (5 bases). The germline V gene encodes CDR1 DFQATT and CDR2 SNEGSKA (reference sequence). The CDR3 contains 10 residues. The V end was cut by 6 bases, the J end by 7 bases, with 7 bases between. The CDR3 nucleotides read TGCAGTGCCCGGACTAATGAGCAGTTCTTC. It translates to CSARTNEQFF.